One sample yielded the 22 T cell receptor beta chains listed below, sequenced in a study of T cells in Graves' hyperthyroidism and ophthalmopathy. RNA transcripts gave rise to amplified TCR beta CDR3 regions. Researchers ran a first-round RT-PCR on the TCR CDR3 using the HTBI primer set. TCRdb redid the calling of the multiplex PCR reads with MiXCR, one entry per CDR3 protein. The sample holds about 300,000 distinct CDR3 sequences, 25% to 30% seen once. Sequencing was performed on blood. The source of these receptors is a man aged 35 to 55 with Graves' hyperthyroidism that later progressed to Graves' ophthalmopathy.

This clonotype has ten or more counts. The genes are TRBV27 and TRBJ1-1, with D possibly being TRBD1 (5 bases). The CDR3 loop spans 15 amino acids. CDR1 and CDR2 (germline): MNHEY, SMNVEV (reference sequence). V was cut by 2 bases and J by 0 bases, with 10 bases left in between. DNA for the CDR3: TGTGCCAGCAGTTTAGCTCCAGGGATGAACACTGAAGCTTTCTTT. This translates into CASSLAPGMNTEAFF.

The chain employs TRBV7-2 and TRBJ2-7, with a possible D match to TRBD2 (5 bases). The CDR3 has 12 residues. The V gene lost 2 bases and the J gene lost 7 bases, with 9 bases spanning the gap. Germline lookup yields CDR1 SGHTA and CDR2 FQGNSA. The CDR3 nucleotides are TGTGCCAGCAGCTTACTCCGGAGGGAGCAGTACTTC. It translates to CASSLLRREQYF.

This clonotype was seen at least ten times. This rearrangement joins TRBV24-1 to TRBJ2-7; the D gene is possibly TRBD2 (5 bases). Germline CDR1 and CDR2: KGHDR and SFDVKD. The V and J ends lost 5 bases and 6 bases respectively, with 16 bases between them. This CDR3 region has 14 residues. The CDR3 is CATSAGLSGTEQYF. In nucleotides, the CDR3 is TGTGCCACCAGTGCAGGACTGTCGGGAACCGAGCAGTACTTC.

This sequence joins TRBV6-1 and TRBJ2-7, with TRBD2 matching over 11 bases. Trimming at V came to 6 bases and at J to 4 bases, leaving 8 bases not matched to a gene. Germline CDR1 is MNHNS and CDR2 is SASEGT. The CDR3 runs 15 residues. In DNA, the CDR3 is TGTGCCAGCAGGCCACTAGCGGGAGTTTTGTACGAGCAGTACTTC. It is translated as CASRPLAGVLYEQYF.

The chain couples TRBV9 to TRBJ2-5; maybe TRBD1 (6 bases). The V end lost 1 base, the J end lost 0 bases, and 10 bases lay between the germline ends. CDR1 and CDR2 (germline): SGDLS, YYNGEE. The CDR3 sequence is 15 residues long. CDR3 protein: CASSVTGFYQETQYF. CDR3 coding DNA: TGTGCCAGCAGCGTAACAGGGTTTTACCAAGAGACCCAGTACTTC. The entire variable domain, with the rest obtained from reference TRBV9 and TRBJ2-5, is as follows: DSGVTQTPKHLITATGQRVTLRCSPRSGDLSVYWYQQSLDQGLQFLIQYYNGEERAKGNILERFSAQQFPDLHSELNLSSLELGDSALYFCASSVTGFYQETQYFGPGTRLLVL.

The CDR3 nucleotides read TGTGCCAGCAGCTTGTGGGACAGAAGGAACACTGAAGCTTTCTTT. Amino acids: CASSLWDRRNTEAFF. This chain joins TRBV7-8 and TRBJ1-1; 7 nucleotides align to TRBD1. Unmatched junction bases numbered 5, after V lost 3 bases and J lost 1 base. The germline CDR1 and CDR2 sequences are SGHVS and FQNEAQ. The CDR3 is 15 amino acids. The variable domain in full, completed from reference TRBV7-8 and TRBJ1-1, reads GAGVSQSPRYKVAKRGQDVALRCDPISGHVSLFWYQQALGQGPEFLTYFQNEAQLDKSGLPSDRFFAERPEGSVSTLKIQRTQQEDSAVYLCASSLWDRRNTEAFFGQGTRLTVV.

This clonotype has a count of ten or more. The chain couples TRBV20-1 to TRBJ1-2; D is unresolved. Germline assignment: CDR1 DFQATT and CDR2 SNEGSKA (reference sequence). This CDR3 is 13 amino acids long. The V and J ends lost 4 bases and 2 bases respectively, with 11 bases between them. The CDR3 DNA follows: TGCAGTGCTACAACGGGGTCCAACTATGGCTACACCTTC. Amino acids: CSATTGSNYGYTF.

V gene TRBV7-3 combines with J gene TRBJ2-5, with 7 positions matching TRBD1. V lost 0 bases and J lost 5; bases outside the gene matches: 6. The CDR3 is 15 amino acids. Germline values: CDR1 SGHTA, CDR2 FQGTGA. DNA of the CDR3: TGTGCCAGCAGCTTAACCGGGACAGCCTCGGAGACCCAGTACTTC. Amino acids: CASSLTGTASETQYF.

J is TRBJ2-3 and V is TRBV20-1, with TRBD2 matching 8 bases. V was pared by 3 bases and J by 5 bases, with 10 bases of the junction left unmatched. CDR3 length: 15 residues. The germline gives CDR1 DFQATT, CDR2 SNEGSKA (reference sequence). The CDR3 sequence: CSASRLARRIDTQYF. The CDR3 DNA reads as TGCAGTGCTAGTCGACTAGCGAGAAGGATAGATACGCAGTATTTT.

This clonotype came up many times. The CDR3 is CASSFRGAGNTEAFF. The CDR3 DNA reads TGTGCCAGCAGCTTCAGGGGCGCCGGGAACACTGAAGCTTTCTTT. The rearrangement links TRBV5-8 to TRBJ1-1; D possibly corresponds to TRBD1 (6 bases). This CDR3 comprises 15 residues. Germline V CDR1 and CDR2: SGHTS, YDEGEE. V was pared by 2 bases and J by 1 base, with 12 bases between.

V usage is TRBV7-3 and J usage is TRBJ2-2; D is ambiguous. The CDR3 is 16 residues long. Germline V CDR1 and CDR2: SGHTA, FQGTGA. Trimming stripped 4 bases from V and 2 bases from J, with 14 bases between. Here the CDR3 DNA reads TGTGCCAGCAGCTCAAGGGCCAGCTTAAACACCGGGGAGCTGTTTTTT. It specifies CASSSRASLNTGELFF.

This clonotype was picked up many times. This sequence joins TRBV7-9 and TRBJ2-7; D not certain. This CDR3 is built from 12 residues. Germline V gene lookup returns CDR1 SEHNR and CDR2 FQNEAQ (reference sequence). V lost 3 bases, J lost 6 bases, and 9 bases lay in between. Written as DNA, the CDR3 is TGTGCCAGCAGCTTGCTGGGGTCCGAGCAGTACTTC. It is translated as CASSLLGSEQYF.

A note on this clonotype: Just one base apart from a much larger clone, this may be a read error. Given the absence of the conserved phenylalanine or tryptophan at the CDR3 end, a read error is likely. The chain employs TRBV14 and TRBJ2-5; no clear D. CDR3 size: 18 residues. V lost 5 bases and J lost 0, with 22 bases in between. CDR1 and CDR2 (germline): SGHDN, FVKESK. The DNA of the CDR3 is TGTGCCAGCAGCAAGACCGGGCTAGGGATAACGTACCAAGAGACCCAGTACCTC. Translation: CASSKTGLGITYQETQYL.

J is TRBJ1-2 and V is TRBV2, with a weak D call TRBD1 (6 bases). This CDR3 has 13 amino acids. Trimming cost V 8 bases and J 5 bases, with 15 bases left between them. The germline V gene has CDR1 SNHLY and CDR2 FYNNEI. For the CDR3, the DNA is TGTGCCAGCTTAGGGGGGACGGAATATGGCTACACCTTC. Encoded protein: CASLGGTEYGYTF.

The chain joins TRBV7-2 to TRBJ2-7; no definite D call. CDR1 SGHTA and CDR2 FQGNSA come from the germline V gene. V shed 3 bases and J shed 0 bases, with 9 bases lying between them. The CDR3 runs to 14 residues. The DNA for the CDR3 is TGTGCCAGCAGCTTGTTTTCGGACTCCTACGAGCAGTACTTC. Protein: CASSLFSDSYEQYF.

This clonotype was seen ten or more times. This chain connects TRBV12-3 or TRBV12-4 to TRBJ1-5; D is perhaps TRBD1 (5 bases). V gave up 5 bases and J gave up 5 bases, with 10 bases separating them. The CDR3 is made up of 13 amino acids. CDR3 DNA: TGTGCCAGCAGTCCCGACAGATATCAGCCCCAGCATTTT. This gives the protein CASSPDRYQPQHF.

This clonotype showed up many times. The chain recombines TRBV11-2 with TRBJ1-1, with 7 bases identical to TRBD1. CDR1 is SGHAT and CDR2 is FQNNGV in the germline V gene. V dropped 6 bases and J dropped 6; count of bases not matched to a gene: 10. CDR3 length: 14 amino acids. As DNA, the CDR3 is TGTGCCAGCAGACAAACAACAGGGGACTCTGAAGCTTTCTTT. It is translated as CASRQTTGDSEAFF.

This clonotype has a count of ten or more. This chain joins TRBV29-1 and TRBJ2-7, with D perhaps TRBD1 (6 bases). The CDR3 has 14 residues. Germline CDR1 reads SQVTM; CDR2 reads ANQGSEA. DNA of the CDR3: TGCAGTGCTGGACAGCGGTTCGGCTCCTACGAGCAGTACTTC. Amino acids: CSAGQRFGSYEQYF.

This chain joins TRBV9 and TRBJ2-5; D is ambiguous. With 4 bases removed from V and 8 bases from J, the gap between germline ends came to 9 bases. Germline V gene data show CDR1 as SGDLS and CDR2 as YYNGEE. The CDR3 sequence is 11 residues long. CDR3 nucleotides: TGTGCCAGCAGCCCCCGGAGAACCCAGTACTTC. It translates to CASSPRRTQYF.

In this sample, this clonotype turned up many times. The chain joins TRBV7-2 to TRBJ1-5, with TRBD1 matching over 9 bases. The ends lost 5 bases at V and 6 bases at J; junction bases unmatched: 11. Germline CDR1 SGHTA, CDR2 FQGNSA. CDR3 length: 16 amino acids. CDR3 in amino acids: CASSTQTGGRTQPQHF. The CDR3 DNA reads TGTGCCAGCAGCACCCAAACAGGGGGCCGTACTCAGCCCCAGCATTTT.

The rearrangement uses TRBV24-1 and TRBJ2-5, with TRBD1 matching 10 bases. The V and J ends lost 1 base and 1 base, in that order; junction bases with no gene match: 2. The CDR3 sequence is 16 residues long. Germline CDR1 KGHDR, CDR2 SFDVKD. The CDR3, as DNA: TGTGCCACCAGTGATTTCGGGACAGGGGCCCAAGAGACCCAGTACTTC. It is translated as CATSDFGTGAQETQYF.

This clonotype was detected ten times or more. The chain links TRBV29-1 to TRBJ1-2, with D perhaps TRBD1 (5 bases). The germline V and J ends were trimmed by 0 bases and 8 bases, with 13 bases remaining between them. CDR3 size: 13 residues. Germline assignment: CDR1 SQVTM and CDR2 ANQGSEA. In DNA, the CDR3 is TGCAGCGTTGAAGATCGGCGCAGGGACGGCTACACCTTC. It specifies CSVEDRRRDGYTF.